These 5 T cell receptor beta chains share one sample of origin, sequenced in a study of T cell repertoires in ileal Crohn's disease. Data came from immunoSEQ multiplex PCR; TCRdb stores just in-frame clones and leaves some out. Altogether over 10,000 clones are present, 60% to 80% being singletons, with the ten largest covering over 7%. Time point specified: neoterminal ileum biopsy at postoperative endoscopy, about 6 months after surgery. Specimen: ileal tissue. The receptor set was obtained from an adult with Crohn's disease.

The gene calls are TRBV7-9 and TRBJ2-1; TRBD1 agrees at 7 bases. V shed 9 bases, J shed 4 bases, and the junction held 6 bases outside the gene matches. Looked up from germline, CDR1 is SEHNR and CDR2 is FQNEAQ (reference sequence). CDR3 length: 13 residues. The CDR3 coding sequence is TGTGCCAGAGGGGACAGTAATTACAATGAGCAGTTCTTC. Translating gives CARGDSNYNEQFF.

This clone has a single count. The J gene is TRBJ1-5, the V gene TRBV29-1; possible D gene TRBD1, 6 bases. From germline, CDR1 is SQVTM and CDR2 ANQGSEA. Trimming took off 6 bases at V and 5 bases at J, with 17 bases between the two ends. The CDR3 has 14 amino acids. CDR3 DNA sequence: TGCAGCGTACGCGTCGGGGGGGGCGATCAGCCCCAGCATTTT. Translation gives CSVRVGGGDQPQHF.

The chain uses TRBV6-1 and TRBJ1-1; D unresolved. This CDR3 is 11 amino acids long. The germline gives CDR1 MNHNS, CDR2 SASEGT. V was clipped by 6 bases and J by 2 bases, with 4 bases between them. CDR3 coding DNA: TGTGCCAGCAGCATTAACACTGAAGCTTTCTTT. Translation gives CASSINTEAFF.

The chain joins TRBV19 to TRBJ2-1; D is perhaps TRBD1 (5 bases). Germline-derived CDR1 and CDR2 are LNHDA and SQIVND (reference sequence). Trimming removed 5 bases at V and 6 bases at J, with 11 bases between. The CDR3 has 13 residues. CDR3 sequence: CASSYDSLNEQFF. CDR3 DNA sequence: TGTGCCAGTAGTTACGACAGCCTCAATGAGCAGTTCTTC.

This clone was seen a few times. J is TRBJ1-2 and V is TRBV6-5; D ambiguous. Germline V lookup: CDR1 MNHEY, CDR2 SVGAGI. Deletions cut 4 bases from V and 0 bases from J, with 9 bases between. The CDR3 sequence is 14 residues long. The CDR3 sequence is CASSLGQANYGYTF. The DNA for the CDR3 is TGTGCCAGCAGTTTGGGCCAGGCTAACTATGGCTACACCTTC.